Below are 2 T cell receptor beta chains sequenced from a single sample in a study of blood T cell repertoires in COVID-19. The repertoire was sequenced with immunoSEQ multiplex PCR; TCRdb's copy has only in-frame clones and lacks some. The sample lists approximately 94,000 clones, approximately 90% occurring once. Sequencing was carried out using peripheral blood. All receptors come from a man over 45 with active COVID-19.

This clone appeared a few times. This rearrangement joins TRBV7-2 to TRBJ2-3; TRBD2 matches 9 bases. This CDR3 comprises 15 residues. The V gene end was trimmed by 5 bases and the J gene end by 4 bases; junction bases not matched to a gene: 7. Per the germline V gene, CDR1 is SGHTA and CDR2 is FQGNSA. CDR3 bases: TGTGCCAGCAGCGTAAGCGGGGGGCAGCCAGATACGCAGTATTTT. Its protein is CASSVSGGQPDTQYF.

This clone was observed a handful of times. The V call is TRBV5-8, the J call TRBJ1-4, with D perhaps matching TRBD1 (5 bases). The CDR3 extends over 15 amino acids. Germline CDR1 is SGHTS and CDR2 is YDEGEE. V lost 1 base to trimming and J lost 3 bases, with 10 bases between them. The CDR3 bases are TGTGCCAGCAGCTTGTTAACGACAGCTAATGAAAAACTGTTTTTT. It is translated as CASSLLTTANEKLFF.